This is a list of T cell receptor beta chains from one sample in a study of blood T cell repertoires in COVID-19. Method: immunoSEQ multiplex PCR; TCRdb's copy keeps in-frame clones and lacks some. Here the sample spans about 130,000 clones, 90% being singletons. The material sequenced was peripheral blood. These receptors came from a man aged 50-60 years with active COVID-19. The CDR3 runs from the conserved cysteine through the conserved F or W. The order of the fields is CDR3 protein, CDR3 DNA, V gene, J gene, D gene, clone size. A D gene is named only where the DNA matches it firmly. Clone size, where shown, is once, few, many, or a class for clones that have expanded.

CDR3 protein: CASTPERETQYF
CDR3 DNA: TGTGCCAGCACCCCGGAGCGGGAGACCCAGTACTTC
V gene: TRBV6-5
J gene: TRBJ2-5
D gene: NA
clone size: once

CDR3 protein: CASSQGHTGAEEKLFF
CDR3 DNA: TGTGCCAGCAGCCAAGGACACACAGGGGCGGAGGAAAAACTGTTTTTT
V gene: TRBV4-2
J gene: TRBJ1-4
D gene: TRBD1
clone size: NA

CDR3 protein: CASSLVGDTGETQYF
CDR3 DNA: TGTGCCAGCAGCTTAGTGGGAGACACAGGGGAGACCCAGTACTTC
V gene: TRBV7-7
J gene: TRBJ2-5
D gene: NA
clone size: NA

CDR3 protein: CASNSGGEYNEQFF
CDR3 DNA: TGTGCCAGCAACAGCGGGGGGGAGTACAATGAGCAGTTCTTC
V gene: TRBV3-1/TRBV3-2
J gene: TRBJ2-1
D gene: TRBD2
clone size: NA

CDR3 protein: CASSYGTGRNNQPQHF
CDR3 DNA: TGTGCCAGTAGTTACGGGACAGGGAGGAACAATCAGCCCCAGCATTTT
V gene: TRBV19
J gene: TRBJ1-5
D gene: TRBD1
clone size: NA

CDR3 protein: CASSQDRSRGGNTEAFF
CDR3 DNA: TGTGCCAGCAGCCAAGATCGGAGCAGGGGCGGGAACACTGAAGCTTTCTTT
V gene: TRBV3-1/TRBV3-2
J gene: TRBJ1-1
D gene: NA
clone size: NA

CDR3 protein: CASSREESYYYEQYF
CDR3 DNA: TGTGCCAGCAGCCGAGAGGAGTCATATTACTACGAGCAGTACTTC
V gene: TRBV7-6
J gene: TRBJ2-7
D gene: NA
clone size: NA

CDR3 protein: CASRGQDISNSPLHF
CDR3 DNA: TGTGCCAGCAGGGGACAGGATATTTCTAATTCACCCCTCCACTTT
V gene: TRBV2
J gene: TRBJ1-6
D gene: TRBD1
clone size: NA

CDR3 protein: CASSLAGGPTYEQYF
CDR3 DNA: TGTGCCAGCAGCTTGGCGGGGGGTCCGACCTACGAGCAGTACTTC
V gene: TRBV5-6
J gene: TRBJ2-7
D gene: TRBD2
clone size: NA

CDR3 protein: CASSPEQETQYF
CDR3 DNA: TGCGCCAGCAGCCCCGAGCAAGAGACCCAGTACTTC
V gene: TRBV4-1
J gene: TRBJ2-5
D gene: NA
clone size: NA

CDR3 protein: CASSPVLADGETQYF
CDR3 DNA: TGTGCCAGCTCACCAGTACTAGCGGACGGGGAGACCCAGTACTTC
V gene: TRBV18
J gene: TRBJ2-5
D gene: TRBD2
clone size: NA

CDR3 protein: CASSYPTGQGHSPLHF
CDR3 DNA: TGTGCCAGCAGTTACCCGACGGGACAGGGACATTCACCCCTCCACTTT
V gene: TRBV6-6
J gene: TRBJ1-6
D gene: TRBD1
clone size: NA

CDR3 protein: CASSQSQVETLNTEAFF
CDR3 DNA: TGCGCCAGCAGTCAATCACAGGTAGAGACTTTGAACACTGAAGCTTTCTTT
V gene: TRBV23-1
J gene: TRBJ1-1
D gene: NA
clone size: NA

CDR3 protein: CASGPAGTRGIEAFF
CDR3 DNA: TGTGCTAGTGGTCCCGCCGGGACAAGAGGGATTGAAGCTTTCTTT
V gene: TRBV12-5
J gene: TRBJ1-1
D gene: NA
clone size: NA

CDR3 protein: CASSERRPSGKTQYF
CDR3 DNA: TGTGCCAGCAGTGAGCGGAGGCCGTCGGGTAAGACCCAGTACTTC
V gene: TRBV6-4
J gene: TRBJ2-5
D gene: NA
clone size: NA

CDR3 protein: CASTSVGTDTQYF
CDR3 DNA: TGTGCCAGCACTAGCGTGGGCACAGATACGCAGTATTTT
V gene: TRBV2
J gene: TRBJ2-3
D gene: NA
clone size: NA

CDR3 protein: CASSRRERGYTF
CDR3 DNA: TGTGCCAGCAGCCGTAGGGAGCGGGGCTACACCTTC
V gene: TRBV3-1/TRBV3-2
J gene: TRBJ1-2
D gene: NA
clone size: NA

CDR3 protein: CASGTGENQPQHF
CDR3 DNA: TGTGCCAGTGGGACAGGGGAGAATCAGCCCCAGCATTTT
V gene: TRBV6-5
J gene: TRBJ1-5
D gene: TRBD1
clone size: NA

CDR3 protein: CATTQQLGGGGAANTGELFF
CDR3 DNA: TGCGCCACCACCCAACAACTGGGGGGGGGTGGAGCCGCGAACACCGGGGAGCTGTTTTTT
V gene: TRBV4-1
J gene: TRBJ2-2
D gene: TRBD2
clone size: NA

CDR3 protein: CASSQTTVSYNEQFF
CDR3 DNA: TGTGCCAGCAGCCAGACGACAGTCTCCTACAATGAGCAGTTCTTC
V gene: TRBV3-1/TRBV3-2
J gene: TRBJ2-1
D gene: NA
clone size: once

CDR3 protein: CASSEQNTEAFF
CDR3 DNA: TGTGCCAGCAGTGAACAGAACACTGAAGCTTTCTTT
V gene: TRBV2
J gene: TRBJ1-1
D gene: NA
clone size: NA

CDR3 protein: CAATSSSYNEQFF
CDR3 DNA: TGTGCAGCTACCTCAAGCTCCTACAATGAGCAGTTCTTC
V gene: TRBV7-2
J gene: TRBJ2-1
D gene: NA
clone size: NA

CDR3 protein: CASSQGDSSGGRKYTDTQYF
CDR3 DNA: TGTGCCAGCAGCCAAGGTGATTCCAGCGGGGGGCGGAAATACACAGATACGCAGTATTTT
V gene: TRBV3-1/TRBV3-2
J gene: TRBJ2-3
D gene: TRBD2
clone size: NA

CDR3 protein: CASSLGTPYGYTF
CDR3 DNA: TGTGCCAGCAGCTTAGGGACACCCTATGGCTACACCTTC
V gene: TRBV7-2
J gene: TRBJ1-2
D gene: NA
clone size: NA